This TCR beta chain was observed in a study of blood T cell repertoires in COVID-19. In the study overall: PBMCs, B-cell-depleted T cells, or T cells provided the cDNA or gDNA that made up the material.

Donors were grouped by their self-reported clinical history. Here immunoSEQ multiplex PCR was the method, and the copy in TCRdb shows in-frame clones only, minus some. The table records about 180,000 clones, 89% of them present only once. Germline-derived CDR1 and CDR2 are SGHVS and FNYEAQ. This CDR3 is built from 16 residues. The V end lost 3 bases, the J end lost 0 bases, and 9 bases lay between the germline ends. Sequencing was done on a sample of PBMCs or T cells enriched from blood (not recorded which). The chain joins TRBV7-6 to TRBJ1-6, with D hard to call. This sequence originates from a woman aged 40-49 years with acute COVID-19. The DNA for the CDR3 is TGTGCCAGCAGCTTCAGAGCTAGCTCCTATAATTCACCCCTCCACTTT. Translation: CASSFRASSYNSPLHF. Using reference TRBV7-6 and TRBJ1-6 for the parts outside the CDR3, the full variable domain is GAGVSQSPRYKVTKRGQDVALRCDPISGHVSLYWYRQALGQGPEFLTYFNYEAQQDKSGLPNDRFSAERPEGSISTLTIQRTEQRDSAMYRCASSFRASSYNSPLHFGNGTRLTVT.